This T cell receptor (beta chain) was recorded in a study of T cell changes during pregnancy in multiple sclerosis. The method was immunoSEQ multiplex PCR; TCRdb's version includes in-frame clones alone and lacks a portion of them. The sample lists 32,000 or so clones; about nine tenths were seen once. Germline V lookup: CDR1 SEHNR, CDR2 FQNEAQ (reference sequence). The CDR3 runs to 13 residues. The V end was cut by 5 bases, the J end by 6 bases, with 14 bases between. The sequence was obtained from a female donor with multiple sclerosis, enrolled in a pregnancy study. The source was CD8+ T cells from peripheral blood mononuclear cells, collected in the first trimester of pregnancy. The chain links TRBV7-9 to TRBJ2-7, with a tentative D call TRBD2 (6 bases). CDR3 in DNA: TGTGCCAGCAGCAGGGGTGCGGGGCGCGAGCAGTACTTC. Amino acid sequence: CASSRGAGREQYF.